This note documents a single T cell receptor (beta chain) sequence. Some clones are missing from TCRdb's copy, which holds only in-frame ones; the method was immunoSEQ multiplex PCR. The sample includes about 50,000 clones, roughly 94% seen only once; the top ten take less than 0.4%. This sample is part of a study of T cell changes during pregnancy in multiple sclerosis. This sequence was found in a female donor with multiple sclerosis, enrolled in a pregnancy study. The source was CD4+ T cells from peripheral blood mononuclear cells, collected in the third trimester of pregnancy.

The CDR3 is CASSLGRGGMQYEQYF. Written as DNA, the CDR3 is TGTGCCAGCAGCTTAGGTAGGGGAGGAATGCAATACGAGCAGTACTTC. The rearrangement links TRBV7-8 to TRBJ2-7; D possibly corresponds to TRBD2 (6 bases). This CDR3 region has 16 residues. V lost 1 base and J lost 4, with 17 bases in between. The germline V gene has CDR1 SGHVS and CDR2 FQNEAQ.